This entry lists 11 T cell receptor beta chains sequenced from one sample in a study of blood T cell repertoires in COVID-19. The assay was immunoSEQ multiplex PCR, and TCRdb's table has in-frame clones only and misses some. The repertoire has about 190,000 clones, 82% of them found once; the top ten carry around 5.2%. Material for sequencing was PBMCs or T cells enriched from blood (not recorded which). Receptors were obtained from a woman aged 55-69 years with acute COVID-19.

The sample holds one count of this clone. V is TRBV6-2 or TRBV6-3 and J is TRBJ1-1; D is undetermined. The CDR3 is made up of 13 amino acids. V dropped 0 bases and J dropped 5 bases, with 7 bases sitting between them. CDR1 is MNHEY and CDR2 is SVGEGT in the germline V gene. This chain's CDR3 is CASSYSSRTEAFF. The DNA for the CDR3 is TGTGCCAGCAGTTACTCGAGCAGGACTGAAGCTTTCTTT.

V and J are TRBV6-1 and TRBJ2-7; 8 bases agree with TRBD1. From germline, CDR1 is MNHNS and CDR2 SASEGT. The V gene end was trimmed by 1 base and the J gene end by 4 bases; junction bases not matched to a gene: 9. This CDR3 spans 16 amino acids. The CDR3 sequence: CASSEVGTGGVYEQYF. As DNA, the CDR3 is TGTGCCAGCAGTGAAGTTGGTACAGGGGGTGTGTACGAGCAGTACTTC.

This clone was seen a few times. V is TRBV5-1 and J is TRBJ2-7; D might be TRBD2 (6 bases). The CDR3 has 16 residues. Looked up from germline, CDR1 is SGHRS and CDR2 is YFSETQ. The V gene lost 0 bases and the J gene lost 1 base, with 14 bases spanning the gap. CDR3 in DNA: TGCGCCAGCAGCTTGGGGGTAGCGGTGGGTTCCTACGAGCAGTACTTC. This gives the protein CASSLGVAVGSYEQYF.

The chain joins TRBV6-5 to TRBJ1-4; the D gene is possibly TRBD1 (6 bases). Germline CDR1 is MNHEY and CDR2 is SVGAGI. This CDR3 is built from 15 residues. The V gene lost 2 bases and the J gene lost 5 bases, with 12 bases spanning the gap. The CDR3 bases are TGTGCCAGCAGTTACAGGTGGCAGGGGAATGAAAAACTGTTTTTT. It is translated as CASSYRWQGNEKLFF.

This chain uses TRBV5-1 with TRBJ1-4; the match to TRBD1 covers 7 bases. CDR3 length equals 14 residues. The V segment lost 4 bases and the J segment 5 bases; nucleotides outside the gene matches: 5. CDR1 and CDR2 (germline): SGHRS, YFSETQ. CDR3 residues: CASSLTGQNEKLFF. CDR3 coding DNA: TGCGCCAGCAGCCTGACAGGGCAAAATGAAAAACTGTTTTTT.

The chain joins TRBV7-8 to TRBJ2-2; D is perhaps TRBD1 (7 bases). Trimming removed 0 bases from V and 3 bases from J, with 23 bases in between. In germline, CDR1 is SGHVS, CDR2 FQNEAQ. The CDR3 sequence is 20 residues long. CDR3 bases: TGTGCCAGCAGCTTAGCGAGGAGGGGGCGCTTATTAATAGACACCGGGGAGCTGTTTTTT. Its translation: CASSLARRGRLLIDTGELFF.

The chain carries TRBV7-6 and TRBJ1-1; D remains ambiguous. The V gene's germline CDR1 is SGHVS and CDR2 FNYEAQ. The germline V and J ends were trimmed by 5 bases and 1 base, with 5 bases remaining between them. The CDR3 consists of 12 residues. The CDR3 DNA follows: TGTGCCAGCAGCACTGCGAACACTGAAGCTTTCTTT. Residues: CASSTANTEAFF. The entire variable domain, with the rest obtained from reference TRBV7-6 and TRBJ1-1, is as follows: GAGVSQSPRYKVTKRGQDVALRCDPISGHVSLYWYRQALGQGPEFLTYFNYEAQQDKSGLPNDRFSAERPEGSISTLTIQRTEQRDSAMYRCASSTANTEAFFGQGTRLTVV.

The chain couples TRBV7-8 to TRBJ1-4, with 8 bases lining up with TRBD1. With 0 bases clipped from V and 7 bases from J, the junction kept 7 bases outside the gene matches. The CDR3 has 16 residues. CDR1 is SGHVS, CDR2 FQNEAQ, per germline. The CDR3 region has the DNA TGTGCCAGCAGCTTAGCGCTCCAGGGGGCGGGTGAAAAACTGTTTTTT. Translating gives CASSLALQGAGEKLFF.

This clone was seen a single time. CDR3 sequence: CASSNSGGFYEQYF. CDR3 DNA sequence: TGTGCCAGCAGCAATAGCGGGGGGTTCTACGAGCAGTACTTC. The chain has TRBV5-4 and TRBJ2-7; 10 bases line up with TRBD2. Losses at the gene ends were 4 bases for V and 3 bases for J; bases not matched to a gene: 4. Germline values: CDR1 SGHNT, CDR2 YYREEE (reference sequence). The CDR3 is 14 residues long.

There are a few counts of this clone. The chain has TRBV2 and TRBJ2-7; 7 bases line up with TRBD2. This CDR3 has 11 amino acids. CDR1 is SNHLY and CDR2 is FYNNEI in the germline V gene. After removal of 5 bases from V and 7 bases from J, the junction contained 2 bases not matched to a gene. This CDR3 reads CASSTGGEQYV. The DNA of the CDR3 is TGTGCCAGCAGTACCGGGGGGGAGCAGTACGTC.

The chain carries TRBV18 and TRBJ1-2; possibly TRBD1 for D (6 bases). Germline V gives CDR1 KGHSH, CDR2 LQKENI. Deletions cut 3 bases from V and 4 bases from J, with 9 bases between. CDR3 length: 13 amino acids. The CDR3 region has the DNA TGTGCCAGCTCACCTGGACAGCGCTATGGCTACACCTTC. This translates into CASSPGQRYGYTF.